This TCR beta chain was sequenced during a study of T cell responses to AZD1222 COVID-19 vaccine. General study points: Without day 14 samples, only post-peak T cell repertoires were studied. There were mostly white British donors and more females than males, and clonal diversity was possibly underestimated. Unmutated variant regions reportedly attract nearly half of all spike-specific TCRs.

The germline gives CDR1 SGHTA, CDR2 FQGTGA. This CDR3 contains 14 residues. With V trimmed by 5 bases and J by 5 bases, 9 bases remained unmatched. Points on this clone: The antigen remains unidentified.

Libraries were prepared by immunoSEQ multiplex PCR; TCRdb keeps only in-frame clonotypes and omits some of them. The table has roughly 80,000 clones, nearly 90% seen once; the top ten hold roughly 5%. The gene calls are TRBV7-3 and TRBJ2-7; 7 bases agree with TRBD1. This clonotype was sampled from an adult in good health. The sequencing here drew on peripheral blood, taken on day 0 of MenACWY control vaccination. The CDR3 loop reads CASSRGTVGDEQYF. CDR3 in DNA: TGTGCCAGCAGCAGGGGGACAGTGGGCGACGAGCAGTACTTC.